One and the same sample provided the 16 T cell receptor beta chains below, sequenced in a study of blood T cells in healthy people across ages. Primers used in a second PCR of roughly 7 to 12 cycles were a sample-barcoded 5' primer and a J-beta primer mix. From the 5' RACE reads, TCRdb called clonotypes with MiXCR, one entry per CDR3 protein. The top ten clones hold 3% of a sample with more than 650,000 distinct CDR3 sequences, roughly 25% of them seen once. This sample also belongs to another study, concerning T cells of mothers and their children.

The sample was blood. The receptor source for this set is a boy aged 10-17 years in good health.

This sequence joins TRBV4-2 and TRBJ2-2, with D uncertain. The CDR3 spans 15 residues. The V and J ends lost 0 bases and 5 bases respectively, with 10 bases between them. Germline CDR1 and CDR2: LGHNA and YNFKEQ. DNA of the CDR3: TGTGCCAGCAGCCAAGAAGTTTTGTATACCGGGGAGCTGTTTTTT. As protein: CASSQEVLYTGELFF.

The rearrangement uses TRBV4-2 and TRBJ1-3, with D tentatively TRBD1 (5 bases). The V end was cut by 4 bases, the J end by 2 bases, with 15 bases between. The germline CDR1 and CDR2 sequences are LGHNA and YNFKEQ. The CDR3 totals 16 residues. CDR3 amino acids: CASSLLLDRAGNTIYF. CDR3 coding DNA: TGTGCCAGCAGCCTTCTACTAGACAGAGCTGGAAACACCATATATTTT.

This clonotype was detected only once. The chain carries TRBV4-2 and TRBJ2-7; maybe TRBD2 (6 bases). Trimming pared 3 bases from V and 7 bases from J, leaving 16 bases between. The germline V gene encodes CDR1 LGHNA and CDR2 YNFKEQ. The CDR3 runs 14 residues. The CDR3 DNA follows: TGTGCCAGCAGCCAGAACCGGGGGTCCGGGGAGCAGTACTTC. Translation gives CASSQNRGSGEQYF.

This chain uses TRBV18 with TRBJ2-7; weak D call: TRBD1 (5 bases). This CDR3 spans 15 amino acids. Deletions cut 0 bases from V and 6 bases from J, with 15 bases between. Germline CDR1 and CDR2: KGHSH and LQKENI. As DNA, the CDR3 is TGTGCCAGCTCACCACCGGGGCCGGGTATCTCCGAGCAGTACTTC. It yields the protein CASSPPGPGISEQYF.

The sample holds a few counts of this clonotype. The chain links TRBV11-2 to TRBJ2-5, with 11 bases matching TRBD2. The V gene's germline CDR1 is SGHAT and CDR2 FQNNGV. This CDR3 has 16 amino acids. After removal of 3 bases from V and 3 bases from J, the junction contained 6 bases not matched to a gene. The CDR3 loop is CASSFSGGLAEETQYF. The CDR3 nucleotides are TGTGCCAGCAGCTTCTCGGGGGGACTAGCGGAAGAGACCCAGTACTTC.

This clonotype occurred a few times. The chain uses TRBV7-9 and TRBJ2-5; 9 positions agree with TRBD2. CDR1 and CDR2 (germline): SEHNR, FQNEAQ (reference sequence). The junction had 10 bases not matched to a gene; V was cut back by 1 base and J by 4 bases. This CDR3 contains 17 residues. The CDR3 here is CASSLGSLAGSRETQYF. As DNA, the CDR3 is TGTGCCAGCAGCTTAGGATCCCTAGCGGGGAGTCGAGAGACCCAGTACTTC.

This chain uses TRBV15 with TRBJ2-1, with D tentatively TRBD2 (5 bases). The V end lost 0 bases, the J end lost 12 bases, and 15 bases lay between the germline ends. Germline lookup yields CDR1 LNHNV and CDR2 YYDKDF (reference sequence). This CDR3 has 14 amino acids. CDR3 in amino acids: CATSRDLVEGGQFF. CDR3 nucleotide sequence: TGTGCCACCAGCAGAGATCTCGTCGAGGGTGGGCAGTTCTTC. Combining the CDR3 with reference TRBV15 and TRBJ2-1 gives the whole variable domain DAMVIQNPRYQVTQFGKPVTLSCSQTLNHNVMYWYQQKSSQAPKLLFHYYDKDFNNEADTPDNFQSRRPNTSFCFLDIRSPGLGDTAMYLCATSRDLVEGGQFFGPGTRLTVL.

This clonotype was observed a handful of times. Because the CDR3 is missing its conserved closing phenylalanine or tryptophan, this is likely a read error. This sequence joins TRBV5-1 and TRBJ2-3, with 7 positions matching TRBD2. After removal of 3 bases from V and 0 bases from J, the junction contained 10 bases not matched to a gene. Germline V lookup: CDR1 SGHRS, CDR2 YFSETQ. The CDR3 is made up of 17 amino acids. The CDR3: CASSSWGAGLSTDTQYV. The CDR3 DNA follows: TGCGCCAGCAGCTCATGGGGAGCGGGGTTAAGCACAGATACGCAGTATGTT.

There are a few counts of this clonotype. The chain combines TRBV20-1 with TRBJ2-5; perhaps D is TRBD1 or TRBD2 (5 bases each). Germline V lookup: CDR1 DFQATT, CDR2 SNEGSKA (reference sequence). The CDR3 sequence is 14 residues long. Trimming removed 0 bases from V and 5 bases from J, with 13 bases in between. In nucleotides, the CDR3 is TGCAGTGCTAGAGACGGTCGGGGCTCGGAGACCCAGTACTTC. Its translation is CSARDGRGSETQYF.

This clonotype has a handful of counts. V and J are TRBV30 and TRBJ1-1; 7 nucleotides align to TRBD1. The ends lost 5 bases at V and 0 bases at J; junction bases unmatched: 3. CDR1 GTSNPN and CDR2 SVGIG come from the germline V gene (reference sequence). This CDR3 is built from 13 residues. The CDR3, as DNA: TGTGCCTGGGACAGGGTTATGAACACTGAAGCTTTCTTT. Its translation: CAWDRVMNTEAFF.

This clonotype appeared a few times. The rearrangement uses TRBV9 and TRBJ2-2; 10 positions match TRBD2. The CDR3 is made up of 18 amino acids. J was trimmed by 5 bases and V by 4 bases; bases with no gene match: 14. Germline lookup yields CDR1 SGDLS and CDR2 YYNGEE. Here the CDR3 DNA reads TGTGCCAGCAGCCTCGTAGGCCTAGCGGGAGATCGTACCGGGGAGCTGTTTTTT. This translates into CASSLVGLAGDRTGELFF.

This clonotype was counted a few times. The V and J genes are TRBV12-3 or TRBV12-4 and TRBJ2-1; 13 bases fit TRBD2. Losses at the gene ends were 5 bases for V and 9 bases for J; bases not matched to a gene: 7. There are 15 residues in the CDR3. CDR3 in amino acids: CASSRGTSGVFEQFF. In nucleotides, the CDR3 is TGTGCCAGCAGTCGCGGGACTAGCGGGGTTTTTGAGCAGTTCTTC.

This chain's CDR3 is CASSSGQRNTEAFF. The DNA for the CDR3 is TGTGCCAGCAGCTCGGGACAAAGGAACACTGAAGCTTTCTTT. The V gene is TRBV7-9, the J gene TRBJ1-1; maybe TRBD1 (6 bases). From germline, CDR1 is SEHNR and CDR2 FQNEAQ (reference sequence). V gave up 4 bases and J gave up 1 base, with 10 bases separating them. There are 14 residues in the CDR3.

J is TRBJ1-1 and V is TRBV4-1; 7 bases fit TRBD1. The CDR3 is 15 residues long. J gave up 0 bases and V 4 bases, and 5 bases lay outside the gene matches. The V gene's germline CDR1 is MGHRA and CDR2 YSYEKL. The DNA of the CDR3 is TGCGCCAGCAGCCCATGGGGACAGCTGAACACTGAAGCTTTCTTT. Translated, it gives CASSPWGQLNTEAFF.

This clonotype was picked up many times. V gene TRBV12-3 or TRBV12-4 combines with J gene TRBJ2-5; 11 bases align to TRBD1. The length of the CDR3 is 14 residues. Trimming cost V 2 bases and J 5 bases; bases outside gene matches: 1. The CDR3 reads CASSLRDRGETQYF. CDR3 DNA: TGTGCCAGCAGTTTACGGGACAGGGGGGAGACCCAGTACTTC.

The V call is TRBV9, the J call TRBJ1-4, with TRBD1 as a possible D gene (5 bases). This CDR3 spans 15 amino acids. Germline CDR1 is SGDLS and CDR2 is YYNGEE. Trimming cost V 0 bases and J 5 bases, with 11 bases left between them. Here the CDR3 reads CASSVAEGRNEKLFF. DNA for the CDR3: TGTGCCAGCAGCGTAGCGGAGGGGCGGAATGAAAAACTGTTTTTT.